The clone carrying this T cell receptor (beta chain) was recorded many times. The antigen is unknown. Noted time point: newly diagnosed GD, antithyroid drugs for less than 3 months. Making the TCR library involved RNA that had been extracted from PBMCs. Under American Thyroid Association guidelines, Graves' disease was diagnosed. Looked up from germline, CDR1 is MNHNS and CDR2 is SASEGT. J lost 2 bases, V lost 8 bases, and 17 bases had no gene match. The CDR3 is 18 residues long. These data originate in a study of regulatory T cells in long-lasting Graves disease. Study details: Graves' patients, diagnosed recently, had received antithyroid drugs under 3 months. Findings and limits, study-wide: Those with persistent Graves' had less TCR diversity than newly diagnosed patients. Researchers examined only peripheral blood and not thyroid tissue.

Library construction for TCR beta used iRepertoire HTBI primers and Arm-PCR of CDR3 regions. A single record per CDR3 protein comes from TCRdb applying MiXCR to the multiplex PCR reads. The table has about 370,000 distinct CDR3 sequences, roughly a sixth seen once. Material: peripheral blood mononuclear cells (PBMCs), obtained at new diagnosis, from a patient treated with antithyroid drugs. The V call is TRBV6-1, the J call TRBJ2-1; 8 bases map to TRBD1. This TCR was recovered from a female donor with Graves disease. The CDR3 DNA follows: TGTGCCAGCGGATTGCCCACTCCCGACAGGGGTGCCTACAATGAGCAGTTCTTC. Translating gives CASGLPTPDRGAYNEQFF.